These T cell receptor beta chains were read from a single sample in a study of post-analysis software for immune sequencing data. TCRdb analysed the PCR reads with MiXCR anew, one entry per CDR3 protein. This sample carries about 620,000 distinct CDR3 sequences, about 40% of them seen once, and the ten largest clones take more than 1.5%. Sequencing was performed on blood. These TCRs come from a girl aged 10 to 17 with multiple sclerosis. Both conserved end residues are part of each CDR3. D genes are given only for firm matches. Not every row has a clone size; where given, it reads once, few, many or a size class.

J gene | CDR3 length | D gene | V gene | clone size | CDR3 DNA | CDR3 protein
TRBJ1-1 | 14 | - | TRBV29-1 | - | TGCAGCGTTGAGACCCCCACTCCGTTCCCGGAAGCTTTCTTT | CSVETPTPFPEAFF
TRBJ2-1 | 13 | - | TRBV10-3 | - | TGTGCCATAGGGGACCGAGACTACAATGAGCAGTTCTTC | CAIGDRDYNEQFF
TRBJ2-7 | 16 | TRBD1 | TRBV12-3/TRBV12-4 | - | TGTGCCAGCAGTGGGACAGGGAGTATGGTGTGGTACGAGCAGTACTTC | CASSGTGSMVWYEQYF
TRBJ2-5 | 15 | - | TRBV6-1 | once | TGTGCCAGCAGCCACGGGACGGCGCTACAAGAGACCCAGTACTTC | CASSHGTALQETQYF
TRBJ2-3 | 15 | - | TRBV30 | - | TGTGCCTGGAGAGATTGGCCCCCGAACACAGATACGCAGTATTTT | CAWRDWPPNTDTQYF
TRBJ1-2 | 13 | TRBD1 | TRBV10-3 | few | TGTGCCGTACAGTCAGGGGGCGTCTATGGCTACACCTTC | CAVQSGGVYGYTF
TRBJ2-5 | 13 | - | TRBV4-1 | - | TGCGCCAGCAGCCTGGCACATCCGGAGACCCAGTACTTC | CASSLAHPETQYF
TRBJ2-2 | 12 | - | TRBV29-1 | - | TGCAGCGCCCGGGACGCTGGCGGGGAGCTGTTTTTT | CSARDAGGELFF
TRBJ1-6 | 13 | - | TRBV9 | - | TGTGCCAGCAGCGCCTCTAGTAATTCACCCCTCCACTTT | CASSASSNSPLHF
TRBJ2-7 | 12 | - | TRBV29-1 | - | TGCAGCGCCAAAGACACCGTCTACGAGCAGTACTTC | CSAKDTVYEQYF